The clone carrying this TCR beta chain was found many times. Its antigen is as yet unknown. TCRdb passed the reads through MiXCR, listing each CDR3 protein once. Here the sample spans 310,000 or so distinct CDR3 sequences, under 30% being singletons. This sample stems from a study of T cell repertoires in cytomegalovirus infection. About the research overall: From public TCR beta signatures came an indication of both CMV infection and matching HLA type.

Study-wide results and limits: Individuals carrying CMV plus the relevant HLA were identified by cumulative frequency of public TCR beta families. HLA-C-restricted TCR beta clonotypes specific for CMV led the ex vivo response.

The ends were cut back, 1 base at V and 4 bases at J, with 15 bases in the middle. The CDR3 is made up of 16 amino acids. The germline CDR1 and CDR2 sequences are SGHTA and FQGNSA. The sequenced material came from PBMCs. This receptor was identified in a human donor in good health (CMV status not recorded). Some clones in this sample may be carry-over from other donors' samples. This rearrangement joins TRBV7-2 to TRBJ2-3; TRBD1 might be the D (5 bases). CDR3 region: CASSLVGASNPDTQYF. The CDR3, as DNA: TGTGCCAGCAGCTTAGTTGGGGCTAGTAACCCAGATACGCAGTATTTT.